These T cell receptor beta chains were read from a single sample in a study of blood T cell repertoires in COVID-19. Sequencing used immunoSEQ multiplex PCR; TCRdb keeps in-frame clones, though not all of them. The sample gives some 320,000 clones, about nine tenths of which show up once; 2.6% is in the top ten. The sample consisted of PBMCs or T cells enriched from blood (not recorded which). These receptors were collected from a man aged 55 to 70 who had recovered from COVID-19. CDR3s include the opening cysteine and the closing phenylalanine or tryptophan. The order of the fields is V gene, J gene, D gene, clone size, CDR3 DNA, CDR3 protein. A D gene is named only where the DNA matches it firmly. Clone size is shown for a subset of rows, as once, few, many or a class of expanded clone.

V: TRBV5-8; J: TRBJ1-1; D: TRBD1; size: NA; DNA: TGTGCCAGCAGCTGGGGGACAGAAGCTGGGACTGAAGCTTTCTTT; CDR3: CASSWGTEAGTEAFF
V: TRBV12-3/TRBV12-4; J: TRBJ2-2; D: TRBD1; size: NA; DNA: TGTGCCAGCAGACAGGGGGCCCGGGAGCTGTTTTTT; CDR3: CASRQGARELFF
V: TRBV10-3; J: TRBJ2-6; D: TRBD1; size: NA; DNA: TGTGCCATCAGTCAAACGGGACAGGGCCTTGGGGCCAACGTCCTGACTTTC; CDR3: CAISQTGQGLGANVLTF
V: TRBV5-4; J: TRBJ2-1; D: NA; size: NA; DNA: TGTGCCAGCAGCGGGCCGTGGACAGGGAGGGATGAGCAGTTCTTC; CDR3: CASSGPWTGRDEQFF
V: TRBV28; J: TRBJ2-1; D: NA; size: NA; DNA: TGTGCCAGCAGCCCCGAAACGAGCTCCTACAATGAGCAGTTCTTC; CDR3: CASSPETSSYNEQFF
V: TRBV19; J: TRBJ2-7; D: TRBD1; size: NA; DNA: TGTGCCAGTAGTATTTGGGCCACTCCCCGGACAGGGGACCACGAGCAGTACTTC; CDR3: CASSIWATPRTGDHEQYF
V: TRBV7-9; J: TRBJ2-7; D: NA; size: NA; DNA: TGTGCCAGCAGCCCCAACAGCTACGAGCAGTACTTC; CDR3: CASSPNSYEQYF
V: TRBV5-1; J: TRBJ2-1; D: TRBD2; size: NA; DNA: TGCGCCAGCAGCGTCGGACTAGCGGGGGGGTACAATGAGCAGTTCTTC; CDR3: CASSVGLAGGYNEQFF
V: TRBV9; J: TRBJ2-2; D: NA; size: NA; DNA: TGTGCCAGCAGCGTAGCTGGGCAGAACACCGGGGAGCTGTTTTTT; CDR3: CASSVAGQNTGELFF
V: TRBV5-6; J: TRBJ2-5; D: NA; size: NA; DNA: TGTGCCAGCACCGCGCTCATTAAGGAGACCCAGTACTTC; CDR3: CASTALIKETQYF
V: TRBV7-2; J: TRBJ1-1; D: NA; size: NA; DNA: TGTGCCAGCAGCACTGGACACCGAAAATCGAACACTGAAGCTTTCTTT; CDR3: CASSTGHRKSNTEAFF
V: TRBV14; J: TRBJ2-3; D: NA; size: NA; DNA: TGTGCCAGCAGCCAAGAGGGCTCAGGGTCAGATACGCAGTATTTT; CDR3: CASSQEGSGSDTQYF
V: TRBV7-9; J: TRBJ2-7; D: NA; size: few; DNA: TGTGCCAGCAGCTTTTCGGCCTACGAGCAGTACTTC; CDR3: CASSFSAYEQYF
V: TRBV18; J: TRBJ1-2; D: TRBD1; size: NA; DNA: TGTGCCAGCTCACCACGGACAGGGCGCGAAGACTATGGCTACACCTTC; CDR3: CASSPRTGREDYGYTF
V: TRBV7-9; J: TRBJ1-2; D: NA; size: NA; DNA: TGTGCCAGCAGCTTAAGGGGGAACTATGGCTACACCTTC; CDR3: CASSLRGNYGYTF
V: TRBV7-9; J: TRBJ2-1; D: TRBD2; size: NA; DNA: TGTGCCAGCAGCTCGGAGCGGGAACGGGCTAATGAGCAGTTCTTC; CDR3: CASSSERERANEQFF